This TCR beta chain is drawn from a study of long-term antiretroviral therapy in people with HIV. Study-wide results and caveats: In samples taken after ART, diversity increased but remained below transplant donor control levels.

As to this clone: Antigen: not known.

Trimming shortened V by 1 base and J by 9 bases, and 25 bases separated the two germline ends. The CDR3 length is 18 residues. Germline CDR1 is MNHEY and CDR2 is SMNVEV (reference sequence). Samples were assayed with immunoSEQ v3.0 at survey level. Sequencing was performed with immunoSEQ multiplex PCR; in TCRdb, only in-frame clones are kept and a portion is missing. The sample shows approximately 27,000 clones, about 87% of them seen only once. The chain carries TRBV27 and TRBJ2-1; TRBD1 or TRBD2 may be the D gene (6 bases each). Specimen: unsorted PBMCs, collected 1.8 years after starting antiretroviral therapy. This clonotype was sampled from a woman aged 18 to 35 with HIV. CDR3 sequence reads: CASSLWSEGGPSHSEQFF. The CDR3 DNA is TGTGCCAGCAGTTTATGGTCTGAGGGGGGACCCTCCCACAGTGAGCAGTTCTTC.